The clone carrying this T cell receptor beta chain has only one observation. Antigen: not known. These data originate in a study of cytomegalovirus exposure and HLA in healthy donors. Broader study findings: Earlier analysis looked at TCR beta V segments, and most were productive about 87% or about 30% of the time.

The CDR3 runs 15 residues. Germline trimming cut 3 bases from V and 7 bases from J; bases unmatched to any gene: 10. Germline V gene data show CDR1 as SGDLS and CDR2 as YYNGEE. This PCR relied on a set of 60 Vbeta primers and 13 Jbeta primers. Profiled with immunoSEQ multiplex PCR; TCRdb holds only in-frame clones, not every one. This sample yields around 130,000 clones, of which approximately 85% are seen a single time; about 6.7% belongs to the top ten. This receptor was taken from a woman in her twenties or thirties in good health and CMV-seropositive. Sequenced material: PBMCs. The chain links TRBV9 to TRBJ2-1; 7 nucleotides line up with TRBD2. The CDR3 nucleotides read TGTGCCAGCAGCGCCCCGGGGGGAATGAGGAATGAGCAGTTCTTC. This encodes CASSAPGGMRNEQFF.